Listed below are T cell receptor beta chains from one sample, sequenced in a study of blood T cell repertoires in COVID-19. Here immunoSEQ multiplex PCR was the method, and the copy in TCRdb shows in-frame clones only, minus some. The sample shows over 200,000 clones, 83% of them seen only once. Material: peripheral blood. These receptors came from a woman aged 25 to 45 with COVID-19, enrolled during active disease. Each CDR3 is given with its conserved first and last residue. A D gene is named only where the DNA matches it firmly. The listing skips clone size in some rows; elsewhere it reads once, few, many or a size class.

>TRBJ2-1|NA|NA|TRBV24-1
TGTGCCACTCAGCCAGGGGGAGGCGGGTACAATGAGCAGTTCTTC
CATQPGGGGYNEQFF
>TRBJ2-7|NA|NA|TRBV28
TGTGCCAGCAGTTTTAACTACGAGCAGTACTTC
CASSFNYEQYF
>TRBJ2-1|NA|TRBD2|TRBV7-7
TGTGCCAGCAGTCCGACTAGCGGGAGGTCCTACAATGAGCAGTTCTTC
CASSPTSGRSYNEQFF
>TRBJ2-7|NA|NA|TRBV19
TGTGCCAGTAGTGGATCAGAAAGGGGCGAGGCCTACGAGCAGTACTTC
CASSGSERGEAYEQYF
>TRBJ2-7|NA|NA|TRBV19
TGTGCCAGTACGGGGGTAGCGATTTCGGAGCAGTACTTC
CASTGVAISEQYF
>TRBJ1-1|NA|NA|TRBV27
TGTGCCAGCAGCCCAAACCCCTACACAGGAGCTTTCTTT
CASSPNPYTGAFF
>TRBJ2-5|NA|NA|TRBV5-1
TGCGCCAGCAGCCCCCGGTTCTACGATCAAGAGACCCAGTACTTC
CASSPRFYDQETQYF
>TRBJ2-6|once|NA|TRBV30
TGTGCCTGGAGTGTAAGGGGATATGGCGGTGGGGCCAACGTCCTGACTTTC
CAWSVRGYGGGANVLTF
>TRBJ2-2|NA|NA|TRBV30
TGTGCCTGGAGTAGGGGCGAATACACCGGGGAGCTGTTTTTT
CAWSRGEYTGELFF
>TRBJ2-1|NA|TRBD2|TRBV19
TGTGCCAGTAGTCCGCGAGGGCTAGCGGCCCACAATGAGCAGTTCTTC
CASSPRGLAAHNEQFF
>TRBJ2-7|few|NA|TRBV19
TGTGCCAGTAGTATTCTCTTGAGGGCGAGGGAGCAGTACTTC
CASSILLRAREQYF
>TRBJ1-2|NA|TRBD1|TRBV7-6
TGTGCCAGCAGCCCCGGGACAGGGGAGGGTGGCTACACCTTC
CASSPGTGEGGYTF
>TRBJ2-5|NA|NA|TRBV5-6
TGTGCCAGCAGCTTGGTCAGGACTCCGACCCAGTACTTC
CASSLVRTPTQYF
>TRBJ2-1|few|TRBD2|TRBV18
TGTGCCAGCTCACTAGTAGCGGGAGTTGAGCAGTTCTTC
CASSLVAGVEQFF
>TRBJ2-1|NA|NA|TRBV2
TGTGCCAGCAGCCGACACCTCCAAGAGCAGTTCTTC
CASSRHLQEQFF
>TRBJ2-3|NA|TRBD2|TRBV3-1/TRBV3-2
TGTGCCAGCAGCCAAGATAGGGCTAGCGGGGGGTTAAGCACAGATACGCAGTATTTT
CASSQDRASGGLSTDTQYF
>TRBJ2-7|NA|TRBD2|TRBV6-2/TRBV6-3
TGTGCCAGCAGTTTACGACTAGCGGGAGGCCCCTACTTC
CASSLRLAGGPYF
>TRBJ1-2|NA|TRBD1|TRBV28
TGTGCCAGCTTCGGGACAGGGGGCAACTATGGCTACACCTTC
CASFGTGGNYGYTF
>TRBJ1-5|NA|NA|TRBV2
TGTGCCAGCAGTGGGGGGGGGTTAATCAATCAGCCCCAGCATTTT
CASSGGGLINQPQHF
>TRBJ2-5|NA|NA|TRBV4-1
TGCGCCAGCAGCCGCGAGGATAACCCTCCGGTTGAGACCCAGTACTTC
CASSREDNPPVETQYF
>TRBJ2-7|NA|NA|TRBV11-3
TGTGCCAGCAGCGCCTCAGGGGGGACCTACGAGCAGTACTTC
CASSASGGTYEQYF
>TRBJ2-7|NA|NA|TRBV3-1/TRBV3-2
TGTGCCAGCAGCACTACCGACGGGGGTGACGAGCAGTACTTC
CASSTTDGGDEQYF
>TRBJ1-2|NA|NA|TRBV5-4
TGTGCCAGCAACCTGGACAGTAACTATGGCTACACCTTC
CASNLDSNYGYTF
>TRBJ2-1|NA|TRBD2|TRBV5-4
TGTGCCAGCAGCCTAACTAGCGGGTCCTACAATGAGCAGTTCTTC
CASSLTSGSYNEQFF
>TRBJ2-1|NA|TRBD2|TRBV12-3/TRBV12-4
TGTGCCAGCACCCGCGGGAGTGGGTATGAGCAGTTCTTC
CASTRGSGYEQFF
>TRBJ2-7|NA|TRBD2|TRBV30
TGTGCCTGGAGTGTGGTTCCGGGGGGCTACGAGCAGTACTTC
CAWSVVPGGYEQYF
>TRBJ1-2|NA|NA|TRBV12-3/TRBV12-4
TGTGCCAGCAGTTTGAACAGAGGGTATGGCTACACCTTC
CASSLNRGYGYTF
>TRBJ1-3|NA|NA|TRBV6-1
TGTGCCAGCAGTGAAGTCTGGCCAGGAAACACCATATATTTT
CASSEVWPGNTIYF
>TRBJ2-1|NA|TRBD1|TRBV4-3
TGCGCCAGCAGCCACGGACAGGGGACGGAGAATGAGCAGTTCTTC
CASSHGQGTENEQFF
>TRBJ2-4|NA|TRBD1|TRBV6-6
TGTGCCAGCAGTTACAGAGGACAGGTGGGGAACATTCAGTACTTC
CASSYRGQVGNIQYF
>TRBJ1-1|NA|NA|TRBV18
TGTGCCAGCACCCTAGGGGGAACGGAGAACACTGAAGCTTTCTTT
CASTLGGTENTEAFF
>TRBJ2-3|NA|TRBD2|TRBV5-1
TGCGCCAGCAGCTTGGAACTAGCGGGGGAAACAGATACGCAGTATTTT
CASSLELAGETDTQYF
>TRBJ1-2|few|NA|TRBV11-2
TGTGCCAGCAGCTTTATCGGCCCCGGGGGCTATGGCTACACCTTC
CASSFIGPGGYGYTF
>TRBJ2-2|NA|NA|TRBV10-3
TGTGCCATCAGTGGAACCGGGACACAGAACACCGGGGAGCTGTTTTTT
CAISGTGTQNTGELFF
>TRBJ1-5|NA|NA|TRBV10-3
TGTGCCATCAGTGAGGTCGGGGATGGCAATCAGCCCCAGCATTTT
CAISEVGDGNQPQHF
>TRBJ2-7|NA|NA|TRBV15
TGTGCCACCAGCAGAGATTTAGGGGGGGCTATGTCGGACGAGCAGTACTTC
CATSRDLGGAMSDEQYF